This TCR beta chain was recorded in a study of PD-1 blockade in classical Hodgkin lymphoma. Findings and caveats of the study: Prior to therapy, complete responders displayed diversity much like that of newly diagnosed patients.

Relapse was seen in all patients after autologous stem cell transplantation, and brentuximab vedotin exposure was variable. Classification of best responses gave complete response, partial response or progressive disease. The data were produced by immunoSEQ multiplex PCR, yet TCRdb's version contains in-frame clones alone and is incomplete. The sample lists roughly 40,000 clones, 80% to 90% occurring once. V shed 1 base and J 8 bases; nucleotides not matched to a gene: 3. This CDR3 contains 13 residues. Germline CDR1 reads SNHLY; CDR2 reads FYNNEI. Regarding this clone: The antigen remains unidentified.

The receptor was isolated from a human donor with classical Hodgkin lymphoma. The V and J genes are TRBV2 and TRBJ2-3; 7 nucleotides agree with TRBD2. Sample: peripheral blood mononuclear cells (PBMCs), taken at baseline. The CDR3 nucleotides are TGTGCCAGCAGTGAAGGCGGGGAGGGTACGCAGTATTTT. Its protein is CASSEGGEGTQYF.